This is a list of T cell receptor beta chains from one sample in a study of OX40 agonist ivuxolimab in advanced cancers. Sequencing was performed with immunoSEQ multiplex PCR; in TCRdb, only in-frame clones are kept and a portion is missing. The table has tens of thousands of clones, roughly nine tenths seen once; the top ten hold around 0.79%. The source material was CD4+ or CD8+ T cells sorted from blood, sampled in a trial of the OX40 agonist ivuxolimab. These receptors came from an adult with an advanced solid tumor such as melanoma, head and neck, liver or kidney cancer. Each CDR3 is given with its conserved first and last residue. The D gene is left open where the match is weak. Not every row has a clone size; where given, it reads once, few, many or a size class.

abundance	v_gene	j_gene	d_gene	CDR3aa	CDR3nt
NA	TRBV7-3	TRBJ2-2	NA	CASSLGVDTGELFF	TGTGCCAGCAGCTTAGGGGTCGACACCGGGGAGCTGTTTTTT
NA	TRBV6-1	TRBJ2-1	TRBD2	CASSEERGTSRYNEQFF	TGTGCCAGCAGTGAAGAGAGAGGGACTAGCAGGTACAATGAGCAGTTCTTC
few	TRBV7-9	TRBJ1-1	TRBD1	CASSSGYRGNTEAFF	TGTGCCAGCAGCTCCGGCTACAGGGGGAACACTGAAGCTTTCTTT
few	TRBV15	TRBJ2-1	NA	CATSKGSYNEQFF	TGTGCCACCAGCAAGGGCTCCTACAATGAGCAGTTCTTC
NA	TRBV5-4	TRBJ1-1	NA	CASSSMNTEAFF	TGTGCCAGCAGCTCAATGAACACTGAAGCTTTCTTT
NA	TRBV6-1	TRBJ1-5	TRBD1	CASSWDRAGNQPQHF	TGTGCCAGCAGCTGGGACAGGGCTGGCAATCAGCCCCAGCATTTT
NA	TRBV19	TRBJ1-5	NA	CASSRGEQPQHF	TGTGCCAGTAGTCGTGGGGAGCAGCCCCAGCATTTT
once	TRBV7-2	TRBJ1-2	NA	CASSPGTASPGYTF	TGTGCCAGCAGCCCGGGGACCGCTTCTCCTGGCTACACCTTC
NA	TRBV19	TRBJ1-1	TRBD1	CASGLQGASSTEAFF	TGTGCCAGCGGGCTACAGGGGGCGTCGAGCACTGAAGCTTTCTTT
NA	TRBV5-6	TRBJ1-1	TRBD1	CASSPGQANTEAFF	TGTGCCAGCAGCCCCGGACAGGCGAACACTGAAGCTTTCTTT
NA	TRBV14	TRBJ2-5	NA	CASSQVSGMATQYF	TGTGCCAGCAGCCAAGTCTCGGGAATGGCTACCCAGTACTTC
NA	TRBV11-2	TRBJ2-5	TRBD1	CASSLQGAQETQYF	TGTGCCAGCAGCCTACAGGGGGCTCAAGAGACCCAGTACTTC
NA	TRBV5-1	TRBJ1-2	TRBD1	CASSLDRGWGGYTF	TGCGCCAGCAGCTTGGACAGGGGGTGGGGGGGCTACACCTTC
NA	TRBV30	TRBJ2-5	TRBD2	CAWSQRGAGAQYF	TGTGCCTGGAGTCAGCGGGGCGCCGGGGCCCAGTACTTC
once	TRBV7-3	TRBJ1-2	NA	CASSLDAGNYGYTF	TGTGCCAGCAGCCTGGATGCGGGGAACTATGGCTACACCTTC
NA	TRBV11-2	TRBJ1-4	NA	CASSLEKGNEKLFF	TGTGCCAGCAGCTTAGAGAAAGGAAATGAAAAACTGTTTTTT
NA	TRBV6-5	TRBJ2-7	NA	CASRKQEGDSYEQYF	TGTGCCAGCAGAAAACAGGAAGGGGACTCCTACGAGCAGTACTTC
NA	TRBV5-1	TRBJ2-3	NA	CASSLEGRGHTDTQYF	TGCGCCAGCAGCTTGGAGGGGAGGGGACACACAGATACGCAGTATTTT
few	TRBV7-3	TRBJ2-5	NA	CASSLNGLGETQYF	TGTGCCAGCAGCTTAAACGGGCTGGGGGAGACCCAGTACTTC
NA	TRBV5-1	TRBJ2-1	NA	CASSLGSIGNEQFF	TGCGCCAGCAGCTTGGGCAGCATCGGGAATGAGCAGTTCTTC
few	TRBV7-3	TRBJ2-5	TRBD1	CASSLLGTGGVLQETQYF	TGTGCCAGCAGCTTACTGGGAACAGGGGGTGTCCTCCAAGAGACCCAGTACTTC
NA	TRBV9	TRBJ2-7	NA	CASSVEPGRSYEQYF	TGTGCCAGCAGCGTAGAACCCGGACGCTCCTACGAGCAGTACTTC
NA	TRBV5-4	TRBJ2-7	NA	CASSPGPPRGEQYF	TGTGCCAGCAGCCCGGGTCCCCCTCGGGGCGAGCAGTACTTC
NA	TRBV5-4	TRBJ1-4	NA	CASSARATNEKLFF	TGTGCCAGCAGCGCCCGGGCAACTAATGAAAAACTGTTTTTT
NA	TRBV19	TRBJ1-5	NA	CASSIGTGYSNQPQHF	TGTGCCAGTAGTATAGGAACGGGTTATAGCAATCAGCCCCAGCATTTT
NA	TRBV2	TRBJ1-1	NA	CASSAPSLGETEAFF	TGTGCCAGCAGTGCTCCCTCACTGGGAGAAACTGAAGCTTTCTTT
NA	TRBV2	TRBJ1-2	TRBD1	CASSPDRGLGYTF	TGTGCCAGCAGTCCGGACAGGGGGCTTGGCTACACCTTC
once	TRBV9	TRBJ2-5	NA	CASSVLSGQETQYF	TGTGCCAGCAGCGTGCTTTCCGGACAAGAGACCCAGTACTTC
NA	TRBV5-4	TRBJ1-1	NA	CASSSRTDIEAFF	TGTGCCAGCAGCTCGAGGACGGACATTGAAGCTTTCTTT
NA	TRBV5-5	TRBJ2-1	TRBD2	CASSQTPGLAGGGPEQFF	TGTGCCAGCAGCCAAACCCCGGGACTAGCGGGAGGGGGCCCTGAGCAGTTCTTC
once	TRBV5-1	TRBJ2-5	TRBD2	CASSLAGGLWETQYF	TGCGCCAGCAGCTTGGCCGGGGGGTTGTGGGAGACCCAGTACTTC
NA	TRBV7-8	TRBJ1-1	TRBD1	CASSLVGQRTEAFF	TGTGCCAGCAGCTTAGTGGGACAGAGGACTGAAGCTTTCTTT